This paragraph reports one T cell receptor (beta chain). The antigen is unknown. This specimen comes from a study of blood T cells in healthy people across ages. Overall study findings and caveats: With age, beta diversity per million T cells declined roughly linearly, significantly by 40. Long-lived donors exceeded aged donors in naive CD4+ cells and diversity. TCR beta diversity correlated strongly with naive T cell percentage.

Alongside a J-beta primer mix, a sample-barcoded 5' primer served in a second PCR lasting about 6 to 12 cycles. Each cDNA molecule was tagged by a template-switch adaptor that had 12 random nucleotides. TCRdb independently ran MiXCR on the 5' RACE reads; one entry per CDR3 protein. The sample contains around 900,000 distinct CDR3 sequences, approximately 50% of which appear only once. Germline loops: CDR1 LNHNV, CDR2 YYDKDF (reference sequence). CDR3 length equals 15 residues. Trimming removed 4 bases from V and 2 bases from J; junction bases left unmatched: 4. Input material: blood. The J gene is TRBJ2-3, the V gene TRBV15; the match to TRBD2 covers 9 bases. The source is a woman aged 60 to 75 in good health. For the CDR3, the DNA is TGTGCCACCAGCAATCTAGCGGGATTCACAGATACGCAGTATTTT. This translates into CATSNLAGFTDTQYF. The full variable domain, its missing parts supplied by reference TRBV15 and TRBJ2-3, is DAMVIQNPRYQVTQFGKPVTLSCSQTLNHNVMYWYQQKSSQAPKLLFHYYDKDFNNEADTPDNFQSRRPNTSFCFLDIRSPGLGDTAMYLCATSNLAGFTDTQYFGPGTRLTVL.